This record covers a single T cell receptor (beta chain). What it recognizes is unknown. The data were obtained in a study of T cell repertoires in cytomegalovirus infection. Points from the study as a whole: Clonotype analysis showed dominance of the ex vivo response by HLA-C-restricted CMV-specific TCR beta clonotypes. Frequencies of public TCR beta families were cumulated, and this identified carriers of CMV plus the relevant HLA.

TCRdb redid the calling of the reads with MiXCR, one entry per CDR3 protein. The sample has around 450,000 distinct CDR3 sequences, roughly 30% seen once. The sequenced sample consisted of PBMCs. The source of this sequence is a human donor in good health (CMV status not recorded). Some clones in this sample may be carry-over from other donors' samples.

The CDR3 loop is CASSYAGGAGAFENTEAFF. In nucleotides, the CDR3 is TGTGCCAGCAGTTACGCAGGGGGCGCCGGCGCATTCGAGAACACTGAAGCTTTCTTT. The chain combines TRBV6-2 or TRBV6-3 with TRBJ1-1; 8 bases are shared with TRBD1. Germline values: CDR1 MNHEY, CDR2 SVGEGT. CDR3 length: 19 amino acids. Trimming at V came to 2 bases and at J to 1 base, leaving 15 bases not matched to a gene.